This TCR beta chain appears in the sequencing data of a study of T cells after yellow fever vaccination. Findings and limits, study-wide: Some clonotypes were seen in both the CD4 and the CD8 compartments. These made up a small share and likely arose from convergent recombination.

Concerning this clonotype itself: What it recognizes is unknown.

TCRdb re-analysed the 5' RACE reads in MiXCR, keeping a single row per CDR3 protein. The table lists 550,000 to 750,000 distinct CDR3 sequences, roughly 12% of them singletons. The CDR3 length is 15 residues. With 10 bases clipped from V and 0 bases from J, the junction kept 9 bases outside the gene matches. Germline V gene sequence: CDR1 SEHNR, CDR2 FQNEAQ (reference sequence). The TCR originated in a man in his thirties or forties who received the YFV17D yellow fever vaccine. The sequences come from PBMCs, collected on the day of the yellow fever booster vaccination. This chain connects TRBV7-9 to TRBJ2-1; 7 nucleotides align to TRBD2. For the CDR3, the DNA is TGTGCCACCCTGAGGCGGGAGTACTCCTACAATGAGCAGTTCTTC. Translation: CATLRREYSYNEQFF. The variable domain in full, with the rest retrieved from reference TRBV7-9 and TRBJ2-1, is DTGVSQNPRHKITKRGQNVTFRCDPISEHNRLYWYRQTLGQGPEFLTYFQNEAQLEKSRLLSDRFSAERPKGSFSTLEIQRTEQGDSAMYLCATLRREYSYNEQFFGPGTRLTVL.